A selection of T cell receptor beta chains follows, all from one sample in a study of blood T cell repertoires in COVID-19. Profiling relied on immunoSEQ multiplex PCR, and the TCRdb table lists in-frame clones only, not all of them. The sample consists of 140,000 to 150,000 clones, over 70% of them appearing once. Material: peripheral blood. The receptors derive from a woman aged 60-75 years with acute or convalescent COVID-19. CDR3s include the opening cysteine and the closing phenylalanine or tryptophan. The order of the fields is V gene, clone size, J gene, D gene, CDR3 protein, CDR3 DNA. A D gene is named only where the DNA matches it firmly. Expanded clones get a size class; other rows say once, few or many, or leave the size out.

TRBV3-1/TRBV3-2,NA,TRBJ1-2,TRBD1,CASSRGTGFMSYGYTF,TGTGCCAGCAGCCGGGGGACAGGGTTTATGTCCTATGGCTACACCTTC
TRBV3-1/TRBV3-2,NA,TRBJ1-1,NA,CASSQQENAEAFF,TGTGCCAGCAGCCAACAGGAAAACGCTGAAGCTTTCTTT
TRBV30,NA,TRBJ1-6,NA,CARSGEWRGSPLHF,TGTGCACGGAGTGGGGAGTGGAGGGGTTCACCCCTCCACTTT
TRBV29-1,NA,TRBJ1-3,NA,CSVGQVSGNTIYF,TGCAGCGTTGGGCAGGTCTCTGGAAACACCATATATTTT
TRBV12-3/TRBV12-4,NA,TRBJ1-2,NA,CASSSDSFYGYTF,TGTGCCAGCAGTTCGGACAGTTTCTATGGCTACACCTTC
TRBV9,few,TRBJ2-1,TRBD2,CASSVGVRLAEYDNEQFF,TGTGCCAGCAGCGTAGGGGTACGACTAGCGGAGTATGACAATGAGCAGTTCTTC
TRBV11-2,NA,TRBJ1-2,NA,CASSSWPRGANYGYTF,TGTGCCAGCAGCTCTTGGCCTCGCGGGGCTAACTATGGCTACACCTTC
TRBV7-8,NA,TRBJ1-5,TRBD1,CASSYGTGDQPQHF,TGTGCCAGCAGCTACGGGACAGGTGATCAGCCCCAGCATTTT
TRBV14,NA,TRBJ1-2,TRBD1,CASSPFDRVPGYGYTF,TGTGCCAGCAGCCCTTTCGACAGGGTCCCAGGCTATGGCTACACCTTC
TRBV7-9,NA,TRBJ2-5,NA,CASSFHTKETQYF,TGTGCCAGCAGCTTCCACACTAAAGAGACCCAGTACTTC
TRBV2,NA,TRBJ2-1,NA,CASMGTPDYNEQFF,TGTGCCAGCATGGGGACACCCGACTACAATGAGCAGTTCTTC
TRBV28,NA,TRBJ2-5,NA,CASSFQVGTPSQETQYF,TGTGCCAGCAGTTTCCAGGTTGGGACACCAAGCCAAGAGACCCAGTACTTC
TRBV6-1,NA,TRBJ1-4,NA,CASSDSETAATNEKLFF,TGTGCCAGCAGTGATTCCGAAACAGCCGCAACTAATGAAAAACTGTTTTTT
TRBV28,NA,TRBJ1-5,NA,CASSLFTGRHQPQHF,TGTGCCAGCAGTTTATTCACAGGGCGGCATCAGCCCCAGCATTTT
TRBV11-2,NA,TRBJ2-3,NA,CASSLVWTTTDTQYF,TGTGCCAGCAGCTTAGTATGGACAACCACAGATACGCAGTATTTT
TRBV6-6,NA,TRBJ2-2,NA,CASSRKRVSGTGELFF,TGTGCCAGCAGTAGGAAGCGGGTATCGGGCACCGGGGAGCTGTTTTTT
TRBV3-1/TRBV3-2,NA,TRBJ1-2,TRBD1,CASSQRGQGDYGYTF,TGTGCCAGCAGCCAAAGGGGACAGGGGGACTATGGCTACACCTTC
TRBV28,NA,TRBJ1-2,NA,CASSLWTDLGGYTF,TGTGCCAGCAGTCTATGGACAGACCTAGGTGGCTACACCTTC
TRBV5-1,NA,TRBJ2-2,NA,CASSLSGITGELFF,TGCGCCAGCAGCTTGTCGGGGATTACCGGGGAGCTGTTTTTT
TRBV28,NA,TRBJ1-6,NA,CASSLWGEGRISPLHF,TGTGCCAGCAGTTTATGGGGGGAGGGACGGATTTCACCCCTCCACTTT
TRBV7-2,NA,TRBJ2-7,NA,CASSWSVGVEQYF,TGTGCCAGCAGCTGGTCGGTGGGAGTCGAGCAGTACTTC
TRBV2,NA,TRBJ2-7,NA,CASSEANSAYEQYF,TGTGCCAGCAGTGAAGCGAACAGTGCCTACGAGCAGTACTTC
TRBV10-3,few,TRBJ1-2,NA,CATATGLGGYTF,TGTGCCACCGCTACAGGGCTGGGTGGCTACACCTTC
TRBV28,NA,TRBJ1-1,TRBD1,CASLLTGGGTEAFF,TGTGCCAGCTTACTGACAGGGGGGGGCACTGAAGCTTTCTTT
TRBV10-1,NA,TRBJ2-1,TRBD2,CASSAGLAGNEQFF,TGCGCCAGCAGTGCCGGACTAGCGGGCAATGAGCAGTTCTTC
TRBV9,NA,TRBJ2-1,TRBD2,CASSPRGGRTDEQFF,TGTGCCAGCAGCCCCCGTGGCGGGAGAACGGATGAGCAGTTCTTC
TRBV27,NA,TRBJ2-7,NA,CASSWLRAHEQYF,TGTGCCAGCAGTTGGCTCAGGGCCCACGAGCAGTACTTC
TRBV28,NA,TRBJ1-5,NA,CASSRRGLQPQHF,TGTGCCAGCAGCCGACGAGGGTTGCAGCCCCAGCATTTT
TRBV29-1,NA,TRBJ1-2,TRBD1,CSVARDSLLNGYTF,TGCAGCGTTGCTCGGGACAGTCTTCTGAATGGCTACACCTTC
TRBV30,NA,TRBJ2-3,NA,CAWTQGNTDTQYF,TGTGCCTGGACGCAGGGAAACACAGATACGCAGTATTTT
TRBV4-1,NA,TRBJ2-2,TRBD1,CASRGQAITLTGELFF,TGCGCCAGCAGGGGACAGGCAATAACACTGACCGGGGAGCTGTTTTTT